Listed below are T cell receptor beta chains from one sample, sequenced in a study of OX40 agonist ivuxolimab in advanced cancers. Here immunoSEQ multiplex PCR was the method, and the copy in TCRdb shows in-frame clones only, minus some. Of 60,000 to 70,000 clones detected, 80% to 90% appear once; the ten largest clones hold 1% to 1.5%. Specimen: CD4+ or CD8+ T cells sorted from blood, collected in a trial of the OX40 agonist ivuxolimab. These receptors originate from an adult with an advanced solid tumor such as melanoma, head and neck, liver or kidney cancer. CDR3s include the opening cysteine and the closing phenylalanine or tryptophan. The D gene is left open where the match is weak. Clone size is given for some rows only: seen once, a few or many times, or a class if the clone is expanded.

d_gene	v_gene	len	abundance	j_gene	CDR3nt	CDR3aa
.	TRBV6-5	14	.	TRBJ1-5	TGTGCCAGCAGTGAAGGGGCAGGGAGGCAGCCCCAGCATTTT	CASSEGAGRQPQHF
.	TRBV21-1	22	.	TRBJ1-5	.	CASSKDRGHGLYGCCGNQPQHF
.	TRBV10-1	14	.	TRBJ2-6	TGCGCCAGCAGTGACAGCTCTGGGGCCAACGTCCTGACTTTC	CASSDSSGANVLTF
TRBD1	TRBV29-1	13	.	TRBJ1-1	TGCAGCGTGACGACAGGGGGGAACACTGAAGCTTTCTTT	CSVTTGGNTEAFF
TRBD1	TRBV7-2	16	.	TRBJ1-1	TGTGCCAGCAGCCCCTACCCAGGACAGGGGGCAACTGAAGCTTTCTTT	CASSPYPGQGATEAFF
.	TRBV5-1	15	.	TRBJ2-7	TGCGCCAGCAGCTTGGAGGGGAGGAGGACCTACGAGCAGTACTTC	CASSLEGRRTYEQYF
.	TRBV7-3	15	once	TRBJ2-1	TGTGCCAGCAGCCTGACCAGGGGGGCACACCATGAGCAGTTCTTC	CASSLTRGAHHEQFF
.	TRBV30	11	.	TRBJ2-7	TGTGCCAACGCGGCTGGAAACGAGCAGTACTTC	CANAAGNEQYF
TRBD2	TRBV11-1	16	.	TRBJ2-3	TGTGCCAGCAGCCTAAGGGACTATGGGTACTCAGATACGCAGTATTTT	CASSLRDYGYSDTQYF
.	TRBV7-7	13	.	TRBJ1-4	TGTGCTAGCAGCTTATCAGTGGATGAAAAACTGTTTTTT	CASSLSVDEKLFF
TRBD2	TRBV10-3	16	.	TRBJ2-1	TGTGCCATCAGTGATTTAGCGGGAGAGTTGTACAATGAGCAGTTCTTC	CAISDLAGELYNEQFF
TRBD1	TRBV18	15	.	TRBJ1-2	TGTGCCAGCTCACCGGGACAGGGTTTGTCCTATGGCTACACCTTC	CASSPGQGLSYGYTF
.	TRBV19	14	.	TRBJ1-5	TGTGCCAGTAGTACCGGGACCAGGGGTCAGCCCCAGCATTTT	CASSTGTRGQPQHF
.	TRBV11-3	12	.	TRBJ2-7	TGTGCCAGCAAACTTTACTCCTACGAGCAGTACTTC	CASKLYSYEQYF
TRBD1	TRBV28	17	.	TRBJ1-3	TGTGCCAGCAGTCCCGGGGGACAGCACTTCTCTGGAAACACCATATATTTT	CASSPGGQHFSGNTIYF
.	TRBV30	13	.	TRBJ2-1	TGTGCCTGGAGCAGCGGATTCTACAATGAGCAGTTCTTC	CAWSSGFYNEQFF
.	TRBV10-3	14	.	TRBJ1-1	TGTGCCATCAGTGGCGGCGCAGGGGTGGTTGAAGCTTTCTTT	CAISGGAGVVEAFF
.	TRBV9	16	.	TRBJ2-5	TGTGCCAGCAGCGCCCAAGGTGGCAGAGGGCAGGAGACCCAGTACTTC	CASSAQGGRGQETQYF
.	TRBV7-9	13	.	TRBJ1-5	TGTGCCAGCAGCTCGGACGGGAATCAGCCCCAGCATTTT	CASSSDGNQPQHF
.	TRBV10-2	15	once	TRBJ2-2	TGCGCCAGCAGTGCGCAGGGGTCGGCCACCGGGGAGCTGTTTTTT	CASSAQGSATGELFF
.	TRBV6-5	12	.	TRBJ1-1	TGTGCCAGCACCCCACGGGGGGGTGAAGCTTTCTTT	CASTPRGGEAFF
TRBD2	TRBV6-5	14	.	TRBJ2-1	TGTGCCAGCAGATGGGGACTAGTGGGCAATGAGCAGTTCTTC	CASRWGLVGNEQFF
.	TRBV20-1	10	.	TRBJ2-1	TGCAGTGCTAGGGTGGAAGTCGAGTTCTTC	CSARVEVEFF
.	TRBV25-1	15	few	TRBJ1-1	TGTGCCAGCAGTGACCTGGGACGGGCGAACACTGAAGCTTTCTTT	CASSDLGRANTEAFF